The rows below give T cell receptor beta chains drawn from one sample of a study of T cell repertoires in cytomegalovirus infection. TCRdb analysed the reads with MiXCR anew, one entry per CDR3 protein. The data show hundreds of thousands of distinct CDR3 sequences, roughly 30% seen once. The sequenced sample consisted of PBMCs. These receptors originate from a human donor in good health (CMV status not recorded). Some clones in this sample may be carry-over from other donors' samples. Both conserved end residues are part of each CDR3. The order of the fields is clone size, V gene, J gene, CDR3 protein. Rows give clone size only sometimes, using once, few, many, or a class for an expanded clone.

clone_size: many; v_call: TRBV7-2; j_call: TRBJ1-1; cdr3_aa: CASSPHRQVTEAFF
clone_size: many; v_call: TRBV7-8; j_call: TRBJ2-7; cdr3_aa: CASSSTRTYEQYF
clone_size: NA; v_call: TRBV7-9; j_call: TRBJ2-3; cdr3_aa: CASSLNLAGGAADTQYF
clone_size: NA; v_call: TRBV18; j_call: TRBJ2-2; cdr3_aa: CASSPPSSNTGELFF
clone_size: few; v_call: TRBV28; j_call: TRBJ2-5; cdr3_aa: CASSSTSGGFQETQYF
clone_size: many; v_call: TRBV7-3; j_call: TRBJ2-1; cdr3_aa: CASSLQTGPGSYNEQFF
clone_size: NA; v_call: TRBV4-1; j_call: TRBJ2-7; cdr3_aa: CASSRGEGLYEQYF
clone_size: many; v_call: TRBV4-1; j_call: TRBJ2-1; cdr3_aa: CASSQTYNEQFF
clone_size: NA; v_call: TRBV4-2; j_call: TRBJ2-7; cdr3_aa: CASSQPRGSGFSYEQYF
clone_size: many; v_call: TRBV6-6; j_call: TRBJ2-3; cdr3_aa: CASRSTSGGAGDTQYF
clone_size: NA; v_call: TRBV14; j_call: TRBJ1-1; cdr3_aa: CASSQGLWSEAFF
clone_size: few; v_call: TRBV2; j_call: TRBJ2-1; cdr3_aa: CASPGAPREQFF
clone_size: NA; v_call: TRBV7-9; j_call: TRBJ1-6; cdr3_aa: CASSRGESKPAPLHF
clone_size: few; v_call: TRBV6-1; j_call: TRBJ2-7; cdr3_aa: CASSATLNSYEQYF
clone_size: NA; v_call: TRBV30; j_call: TRBJ1-6; cdr3_aa: CAWSVDRGVSPLHF
clone_size: NA; v_call: TRBV12-3/TRBV12-4; j_call: TRBJ2-3; cdr3_aa: CASSPGGYTDTQYF
clone_size: NA; v_call: TRBV7-9; j_call: TRBJ2-5; cdr3_aa: CASSPRSRDRVYNQETQYF